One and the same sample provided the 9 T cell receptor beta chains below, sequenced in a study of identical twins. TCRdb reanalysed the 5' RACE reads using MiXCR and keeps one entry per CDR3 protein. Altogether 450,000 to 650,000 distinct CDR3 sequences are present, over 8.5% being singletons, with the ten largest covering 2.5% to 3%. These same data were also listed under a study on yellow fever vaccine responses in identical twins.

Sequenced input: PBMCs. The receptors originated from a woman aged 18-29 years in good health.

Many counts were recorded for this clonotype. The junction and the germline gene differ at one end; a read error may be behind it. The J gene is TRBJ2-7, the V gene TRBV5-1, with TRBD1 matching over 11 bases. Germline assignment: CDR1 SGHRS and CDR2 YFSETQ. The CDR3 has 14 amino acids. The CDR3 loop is CASSLGQGAYEQYF. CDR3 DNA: TGTGCCAGCAGTTTAGGACAGGGGGCTTACGAGCAGTACTTC.

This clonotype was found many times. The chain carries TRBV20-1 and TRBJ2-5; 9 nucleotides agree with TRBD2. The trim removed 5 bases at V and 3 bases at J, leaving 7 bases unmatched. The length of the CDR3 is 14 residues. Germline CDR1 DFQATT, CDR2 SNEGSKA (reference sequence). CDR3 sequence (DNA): TGCAGTGCTTCGTATTTAGCGGGGGAAGAGACCCAGTACTTC. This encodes CSASYLAGEETQYF.

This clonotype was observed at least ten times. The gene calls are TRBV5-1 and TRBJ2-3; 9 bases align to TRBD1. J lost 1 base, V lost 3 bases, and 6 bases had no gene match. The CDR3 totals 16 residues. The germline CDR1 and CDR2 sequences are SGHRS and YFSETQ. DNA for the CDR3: TGCGCCAGCAGCTCCGGGACAGGGAGGGGCACAGATACGCAGTATTTT. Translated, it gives CASSSGTGRGTDTQYF.

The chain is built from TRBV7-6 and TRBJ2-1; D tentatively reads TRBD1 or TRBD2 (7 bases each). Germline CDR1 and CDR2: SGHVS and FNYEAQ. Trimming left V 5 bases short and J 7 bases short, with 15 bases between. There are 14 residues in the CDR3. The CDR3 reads CASSLQGGFNEQFF. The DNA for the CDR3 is TGTGCCAGCAGCCTCCAGGGGGGGTTTAATGAGCAGTTCTTC.

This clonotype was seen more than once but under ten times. DNA of the CDR3: TGCAGTGCAGAGAACCCGGACAGGAACACCGGGGAGCTGTTTTTT. Amino acids: CSAENPDRNTGELFF. The V gene is TRBV20-1, the J gene TRBJ2-2, with D perhaps TRBD1 (6 bases). Trimming cost V 6 bases and J 1 base, with 15 bases left between them. The CDR3 length is 15 residues. Germline V lookup: CDR1 DFQATT, CDR2 SNEGSKA (reference sequence).

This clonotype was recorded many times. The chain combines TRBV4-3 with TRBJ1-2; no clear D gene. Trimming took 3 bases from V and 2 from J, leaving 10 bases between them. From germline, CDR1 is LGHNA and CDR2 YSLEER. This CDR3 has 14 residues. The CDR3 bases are TGCGCCAGCAGCCAGGCAGAGGGAAACTATGGCTACACCTTC. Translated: CASSQAEGNYGYTF.

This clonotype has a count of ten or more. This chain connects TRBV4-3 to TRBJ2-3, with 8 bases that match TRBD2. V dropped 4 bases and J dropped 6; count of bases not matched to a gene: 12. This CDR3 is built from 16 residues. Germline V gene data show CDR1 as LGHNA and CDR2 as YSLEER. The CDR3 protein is CASSLGVAGSVDTQYF. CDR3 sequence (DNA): TGCGCCAGCAGCCTCGGGGTAGCGGGGTCAGTTGATACGCAGTATTTT.

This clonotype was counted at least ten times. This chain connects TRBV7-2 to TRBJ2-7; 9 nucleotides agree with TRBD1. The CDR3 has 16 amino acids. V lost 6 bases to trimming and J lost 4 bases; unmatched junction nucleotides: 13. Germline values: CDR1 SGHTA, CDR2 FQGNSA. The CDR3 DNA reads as TGTGCCAGCAGTTTAACGGCGAGGACAGGGGCTTACGAGCAGTACTTC. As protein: CASSLTARTGAYEQYF.

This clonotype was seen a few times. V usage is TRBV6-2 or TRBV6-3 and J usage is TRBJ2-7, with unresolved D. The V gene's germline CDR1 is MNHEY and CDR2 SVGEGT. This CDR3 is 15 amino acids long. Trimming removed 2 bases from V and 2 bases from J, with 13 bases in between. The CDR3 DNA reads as TGTGCCAGCAGTTACGGCGCGACGGAAACCTACGAGCAGTACTTC. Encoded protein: CASSYGATETYEQYF.